This T cell receptor beta chain derives from a study of cytomegalovirus exposure and HLA in healthy donors (dated by TCRdb to 2016 to 2017). Broadly, across the study: An earlier analysis of approximately 590 of the donors reported 250 to 300 Gb of sequence data and 100 million to 130 million unique TCR beta sequences from some 180 million T cells. An early release that covered some 640 HLA-typed donors contained approximately 300 gigabases of sequencing data and roughly 84 million unique TCR sequences. Of the 300 to 450 genotyped donors, 81% were placed in the genetic ancestry cluster associated with self-reported Caucasian donors. The study aimed to test whether cataloging public T cell receptors could reveal signatures of past pathogen exposure. Using immunosequencing, the study profiled T cell repertoires from fewer than 850 subjects and related those repertoires to cytomegalovirus serostatus. Besides the first cohort of 500 to 700 subjects, a separate validation cohort made up of roughly 130 different subjects was used. To predict cytomegalovirus infection status, the study combined high-throughput TCR immunosequencing, statistical association of individual TCRs with disease status, and machine learning. A later analysis re-examined previously published TCR beta repertoires from just over 650 donors and added high-resolution HLA genotyping to investigate patterns of TCR occurrence. Rather than using new phenotypic data, the later analysis identified candidate immune exposures from TCR beta sequences and from how often those sequences occurred across donors. An earlier analysis of 500 to 750 of the donors applied high-throughput TCR beta sequencing to assess whether each TCR beta V gene segment acted as functional or pseudogenic. Donor age, sex, ethnicity and CMV serostatus were compiled alongside the repertoire data. Genome-wide SNP genotypes for about 65% of the roughly 670 donors were used in a later genetic analysis, which treated that subset as a discovery cohort. All discovery cohort repertoires had been generated using a single sequencing platform. HLA typing covered class I and class II loci at four-digit resolution. Typing coverage differed by locus: A, B, C, DRB1 and DQB1 were typed in about 620-640 donors, DQA1 in roughly 510, DPA1 in nearly 610, and DPB1 in 400 to 480. A handful of DR-DQ haplotypes were handled as single units for association and clustering because linkage in the cohort was strong. Among some 400 genotyped donors of the cohort, an average of about 240,000 unique TCR beta nucleotide sequences was sequenced per donor, of which about 18% were non-productive.

Details on this clone: No antigen is known for it. Qualities for individual bases were not recorded, and no much larger clone is one base off.

Library prep was done by the immunoSEQ multiplex PCR assay. For the multiplex PCR, a mixture combining 60 forward primers for TCR Vbeta segments and 13 reverse primers for TCR Jbeta segments was used. The CDR3 region of rearranged TCR beta genes was amplified from genomic DNA with a multiplex PCR assay. Amplified TCR beta libraries were sequenced as 87-base-pair reads on the Illumina HiSeq System. Per the authors' processing: In a later analysis, roughly 80 million unique TCR beta chains were counted across the roughly 610 repertoires, and around 10 million of these chains were shared by at least two donors. Raw reads were error-corrected and collapsed into unique sequences by a nearest-neighbor algorithm in which closely related sequences were merged to remove PCR and sequencing errors. V, D and J gene segments were assigned by aligning CDR3 sequences to IMGT reference sequences. Each retained sequence needed at least a six-nucleotide match to both a V gene segment and a J gene segment. Rearrangements were called productive when the CDR3 lacked stop codons and stayed in frame with V and J; all others were non-productive. Following IMGT convention, CDR3 was defined as the stretch from the second conserved V-encoded cysteine up to the conserved J-encoded phenylalanine. The earlier analysis of some 550 of the donors excluded any sequence lacking an unambiguous match to a single V gene segment. In an earlier analysis of 587 of the donors, V segments were called functional above 56.7% productive rearrangements and were called segregating when the between-donor standard deviation exceeded 5%. To diagnose cytomegalovirus status from the catalog of TCR beta chain sequences, a statistical classification framework was built. In a later analysis, V and J genes were assigned by comparing TCR nucleotide sequences against IMGT/GENE-DB human TR gene sequences. The TCRdist pipeline was used in a later analysis to assign CDR3 sequences and most-parsimonious VDJ recombination scenarios. In a later analysis, each TCR beta chain was defined by its CDR3 amino acid sequence together with its V-gene family, and reads without a unique V-gene family were excluded. To address suspected cross-contamination and a sequencing artifact, a later analysis removed 592 highly shared, low-generation-probability nucleotide sequences. In a later analysis, a clonal expansion index for each public chain was calculated from normalized within-repertoire ranks of inferred template counts. A later analysis computed generation probabilities with a VDJ recombination model fitted to out-of-frame rearrangements, and checked the results against IGoR. Hypergeometric tests were used in a later analysis to score TCR-TCR, TCR-HLA and TCR-CMV co-occurrence, with a repertoire-size bias correction applied to the TCR pairs. To estimate false discovery rates, a later analysis permuted the HLA or CMV assignments 20 times. In a later analysis, co-occurring TCRs were grouped with DBSCAN, and TCRdist sequence similarity was added when clustering was performed within HLA-allele-positive subsets. Repertoires with fewer than 30,000 or more than 120,000 public chains, plus five repertoires with anomalous nucleotide sharing, were excluded from co-occurrence clustering. The table was pulled from immuneACCESS by TCRdb, which kept in-frame rearrangements only. Such tables lose some clones; where checked, under half of the loss comes from unresolved V genes, and the rest has no known cause. Clone size and V and J calls were adopted from that table, with D and trimming inferred from the DNA. The table for this sample lists roughly 110,000 clones; about four fifths of them were counted only once. The ten largest clones take up roughly 20% of the sample.

The paper as a whole reports these results and caveats: CMV serostatus was the only immune exposure information available for the cohort. The study gave a list of around 170 TCR beta chains associated with cytomegalovirus. A further reported finding was that TCR beta sequences accurately predicted the HLA-A and HLA-B alleles for most subjects in the first cohort. Correlated functional status among segregating V segments might reflect linkage disequilibrium, but an unknown experimental factor could not be ruled out. Some IMGT-functional V segments, including TRBV6-2 and TRBV6-3, could not be distinguished by the 87-base-pair reads and were therefore excluded. The earlier analysis of 587 of the donors excluded some 15 rarely observed V segments, including chromosome 9 orphons, because counts were too low. Presence/absence analyses assumed roughly uniform sequencing depth across donors, an assumption that may not hold. The classifier was reported to diagnose cytomegalovirus status with high specificity and sensitivity in both the original and validation cohorts. A group of highly shared sequence variants was considered likely to be a technical artifact of the sequencing pipeline. In a later analysis, several top co-occurrence clusters were reported to appear linked to parvovirus B19, influenza, CMV and Epstein-Barr virus. In a later analysis, the rate of TCR association differed among HLA loci, with DRB1 alleles having the most associated TCRs and HLA-C alleles having the fewest. Because some donors lacked HLA typing at each locus, the association tests relied only on the typed subset. In a later analysis, HLA-associated TCR beta chains showed more clonal expansion and lower generation probabilities than non-associated chains that were equally common. A later analysis associated roughly 17,000 TCR beta sequences with specific HLA alleles at a false discovery rate of 0.05. Across donors, most TCR sequences were observed very rarely, whereas some public TCRs were present in many individuals. V-gene and J-gene trimming of TCR beta chains was associated with a missense DCLRE1C variant in a later genetic analysis, and the association was replicated in an independent cohort. When HLA alleles, especially DR and DQ, strongly co-occurred, attributing TCR associations to individual alleles was difficult. This cohort had only TCR beta chains sequenced, and the lack of alpha or paired-chain data limited which features could be detected. In a later analysis, most CMV-associated TCR beta chains were found to appear HLA-restricted, with HLA associations seemingly driven largely by CMV exposure. Three of the identified cytomegalovirus-associated TCR beta chains were confirmed in vitro to be specific for cytomegalovirus antigens. Compared with the roughly 670-donor mean, donors in an Asian-associated ancestry cluster had fewer N-insertions in productive TCRs, according to a later genetic analysis. According to the authors, the approach could potentially be generalized to other disease states and immunological phenotypes. In an earlier analysis of about 540 of the donors, most TCR beta V segments were observed in productive rearrangements about 90% or about 30% of the time, broadly matching IMGT annotations.

The cohort comprised some 700 healthy bone marrow donors. All cohort members were sampled while nominally healthy, although unrecorded immune exposures were likely present. The donor was CMV seropositive and was included in the group of approximately 310 seropositive cohort members. Each donor provided a peripheral blood sample, and peripheral blood mononuclear cells were used for TCR beta sequencing. Genomic DNA was extracted from the blood cell samples with the Qiagen DNeasy Blood Extraction Kit. V lost 3 bases and J lost 6 bases; the stretch between them is 9 bases long. The CDR3 covers 13 residues, taking in both the cysteine and the phenylalanine. Only the CDR3 part of the read is kept: 39 bases, read in frame from the first base. Reading the germline V gene gives CDR1 KGHSH and CDR2 LQKENI.

The sequence derives from a man aged 25 to 45 in good health and CMV-seropositive. The sample comprised PBMCs. This sequence uses TRBV18 and TRBJ2-4; tentative D gene TRBD1, with 5 bases matching. The nucleotide sequence reads as follows: TGTGCCAGCTCACCGCCGGACACAAACATTCAGTACTTC. It is translated as CASSPPDTNIQYF.